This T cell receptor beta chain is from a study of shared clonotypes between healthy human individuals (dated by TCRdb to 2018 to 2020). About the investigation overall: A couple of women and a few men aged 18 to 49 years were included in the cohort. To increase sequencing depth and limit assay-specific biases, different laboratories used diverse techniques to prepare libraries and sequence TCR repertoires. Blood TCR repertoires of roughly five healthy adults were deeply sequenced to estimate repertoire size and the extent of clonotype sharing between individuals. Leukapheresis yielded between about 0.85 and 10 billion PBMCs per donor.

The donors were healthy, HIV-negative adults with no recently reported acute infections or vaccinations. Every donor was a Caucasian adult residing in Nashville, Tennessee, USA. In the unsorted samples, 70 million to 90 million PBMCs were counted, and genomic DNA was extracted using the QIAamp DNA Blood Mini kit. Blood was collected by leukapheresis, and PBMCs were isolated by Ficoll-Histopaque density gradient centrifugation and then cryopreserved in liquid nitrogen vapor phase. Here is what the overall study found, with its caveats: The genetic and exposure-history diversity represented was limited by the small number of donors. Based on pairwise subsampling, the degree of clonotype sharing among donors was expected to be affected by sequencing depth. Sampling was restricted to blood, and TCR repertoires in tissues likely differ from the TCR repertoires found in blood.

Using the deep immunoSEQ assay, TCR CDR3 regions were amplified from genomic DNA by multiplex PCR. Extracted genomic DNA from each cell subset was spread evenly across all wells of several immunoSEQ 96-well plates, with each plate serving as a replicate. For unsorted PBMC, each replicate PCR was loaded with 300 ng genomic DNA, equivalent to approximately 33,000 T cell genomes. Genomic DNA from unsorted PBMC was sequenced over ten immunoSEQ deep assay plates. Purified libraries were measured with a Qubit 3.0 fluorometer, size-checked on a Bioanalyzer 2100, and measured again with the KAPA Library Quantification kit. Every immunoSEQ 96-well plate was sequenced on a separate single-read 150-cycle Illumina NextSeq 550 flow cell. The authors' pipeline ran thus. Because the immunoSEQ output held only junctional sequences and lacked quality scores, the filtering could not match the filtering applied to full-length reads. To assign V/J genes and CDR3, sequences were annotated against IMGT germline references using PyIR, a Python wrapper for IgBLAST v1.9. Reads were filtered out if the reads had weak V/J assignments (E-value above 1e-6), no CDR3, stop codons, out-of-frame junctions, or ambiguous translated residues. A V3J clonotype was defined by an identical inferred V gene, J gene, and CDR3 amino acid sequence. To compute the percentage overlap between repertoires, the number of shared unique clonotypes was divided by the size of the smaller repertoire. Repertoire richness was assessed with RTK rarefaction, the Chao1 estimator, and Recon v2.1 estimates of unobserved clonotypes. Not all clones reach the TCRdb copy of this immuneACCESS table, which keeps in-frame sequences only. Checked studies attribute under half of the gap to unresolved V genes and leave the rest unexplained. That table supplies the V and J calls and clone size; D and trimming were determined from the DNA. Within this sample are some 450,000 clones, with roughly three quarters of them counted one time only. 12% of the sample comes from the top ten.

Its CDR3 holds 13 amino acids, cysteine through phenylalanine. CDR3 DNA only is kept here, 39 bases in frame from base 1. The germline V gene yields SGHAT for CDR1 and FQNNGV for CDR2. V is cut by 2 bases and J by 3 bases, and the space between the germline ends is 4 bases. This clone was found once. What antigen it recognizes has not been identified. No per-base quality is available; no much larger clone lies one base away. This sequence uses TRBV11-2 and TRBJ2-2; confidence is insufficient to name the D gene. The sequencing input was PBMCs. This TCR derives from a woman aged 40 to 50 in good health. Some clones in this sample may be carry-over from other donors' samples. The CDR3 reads CASSLWDTGELFF. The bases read TGTGCCAGCAGCTTATGGGACACCGGGGAGCTGTTTTTT.